This T cell receptor (beta chain) was profiled in a study of blood T cell repertoires in COVID-19. The Seattle patients joined while their infection was active and were tracked longitudinally afterward. Between the trimmed V and J ends, which lost 0 bases and 5 bases, there was a span of 23 bases. Germline assignment: CDR1 SGDLS and CDR2 YYNGEE. This CDR3 comprises 18 residues. Only in-frame clones appear in the TCRdb table, and some are missing; sequencing was by immunoSEQ multiplex PCR. The top ten hold around 1.5% of the sample, which has about 410,000 clones, about nine tenths seen once. The source of this sequence is a woman between 40 and 50 years old with COVID-19, enrolled during active disease. Sequences were obtained from peripheral blood. The chain joins TRBV9 to TRBJ1-2; no reliable D call. The CDR3 DNA follows: TGTGCCAGCAGCGTAGATCTTCGGGGAACGGACCAGGCTTATGGCTACACCTTC. Protein product: CASSVDLRGTDQAYGYTF. The whole variable domain, filled in from reference TRBV9 and TRBJ1-2, reads DSGVTQTPKHLITATGQRVTLRCSPRSGDLSVYWYQQSLDQGLQFLIQYYNGEERAKGNILERFSAQQFPDLHSELNLSSLELGDSALYFCASSVDLRGTDQAYGYTFGSGTRLTVV.